These T cell receptor beta chains were read from a single sample in a study of CD4 T cells in relation to SARS-CoV-2 and coronaviruses. For these receptors, no antigen is known. Using immunoSEQ multiplex PCR, the repertoire was profiled, and TCRdb retains in-frame clones only, with some absent. Counted here are around 20,000 clones, around 77% occurring once; the ten biggest clones make up 25% to 30%. The sample taken for sequencing was CD4+ T cells from PBMCs, cultured in vitro. The source of these receptors is a human donor in good health. Both conserved end residues are trimmed from each CDR3. Only part of the rows carry a size: once, few, many, or a class if the clone is expanded.

once	TRBV21-1	TRBJ2-6	ASSKLPVPGPTNSGANVLT
.	TRBV6-2/TRBV6-3	TRBJ2-7	ASSAAGTGRYYEQY
few	TRBV7-3	TRBJ2-5	ASSLRGPDRVETQY
.	TRBV2	TRBJ2-7	ASSDLGSGEQY
.	TRBV4-2	TRBJ2-2	ASSQAGELF
.	TRBV7-8	TRBJ2-5	ASSLVQQETQY
once	TRBV5-4	TRBJ2-3	ASSFKGGSDTQY
.	TRBV3-1/TRBV3-2	TRBJ2-3	ASSPKTSTDTQY
.	TRBV6-1	TRBJ2-1	ASSGGLAGSYNEQF
few	TRBV15	TRBJ1-4	ATSRVGGIEKLF
.	TRBV2	TRBJ2-7	ASKSPSGSRSYEQY
.	TRBV4-1	TRBJ2-5	ASSQWTGGETQY
.	TRBV12-3/TRBV12-4	TRBJ2-1	ASTQKVYSEQF
.	TRBV5-1	TRBJ1-1	ASSEQGAEGAF
.	TRBV3-1/TRBV3-2	TRBJ1-3	ASAEGQNSGNTIY
.	TRBV20-1	TRBJ1-1	SAPRNTEAF
once	TRBV5-4	TRBJ2-7	ASSLDLVSRYEQY
.	TRBV5-1	TRBJ2-3	ASSPNTQSTDTQY
once	TRBV28	TRBJ1-1	ASSLFAGFTEAF
.	TRBV4-1	TRBJ2-1	ASSQDPTVGEQF
once	TRBV5-4	TRBJ1-1	ASSLEGSRNTEAF
.	TRBV3-1/TRBV3-2	TRBJ1-3	ASSQDQPGNTIY
.	TRBV6-5	TRBJ1-1	ASSSRGVLAEAF
.	TRBV19	TRBJ2-7	ASSGLAGNHEQY
few	TRBV4-1	TRBJ2-1	ASSQVGTTYNEQF
few	TRBV10-3	TRBJ2-6	AISGRGPTTGANVLT